This T cell receptor beta chain originates from a study of T cell changes during pregnancy in multiple sclerosis. The protocol was immunoSEQ multiplex PCR, while the TCRdb copy is restricted to in-frame clones and leaves out a portion. The sample has approximately 28,000 clones, under 95% seen once. The sequence was collected from a female donor in good health, enrolled as a control in a pregnancy study. Specimen: peripheral blood, collected in the first trimester of pregnancy.

As DNA, the CDR3 is TGTGCCAGCAGCTTGACTAGCGGTCGTAGCACAGATACGCAGTATTTT. Translated, it gives CASSLTSGRSTDTQYF. The J gene is TRBJ2-3, the V gene TRBV7-2, with 9 bases identical to TRBD2. Germline CDR1 and CDR2: SGHTA and FQGNSA. This CDR3 comprises 16 residues. Germline trimming cut 3 bases from V and 0 bases from J; bases unmatched to any gene: 4.